The T cell receptor beta chain under discussion was sequenced for a study of T cell changes during pregnancy in multiple sclerosis. Germline lookup yields CDR1 MNHNS and CDR2 SASEGT. Trimming took off 2 bases at V and 1 base at J, with 20 bases between the two ends. CDR3 size: 19 residues. Using immunoSEQ multiplex PCR, the repertoire was profiled, and TCRdb retains in-frame clones only, with some absent. The sample includes tens of thousands of clones, roughly 94% of them seen just once. Sample: peripheral blood, taken in the third trimester of pregnancy. The clonotype originates from a female donor with multiple sclerosis, enrolled in a pregnancy study. The chain couples TRBV6-1 to TRBJ2-2; tentatively, D is TRBD1 (7 bases). The CDR3 nucleotides read TGTGCCAGCAGTGAAAGGCGACAGGGACTCCTATGGAACACCGGGGAGCTGTTTTTT. It codes for CASSERRQGLLWNTGELFF.